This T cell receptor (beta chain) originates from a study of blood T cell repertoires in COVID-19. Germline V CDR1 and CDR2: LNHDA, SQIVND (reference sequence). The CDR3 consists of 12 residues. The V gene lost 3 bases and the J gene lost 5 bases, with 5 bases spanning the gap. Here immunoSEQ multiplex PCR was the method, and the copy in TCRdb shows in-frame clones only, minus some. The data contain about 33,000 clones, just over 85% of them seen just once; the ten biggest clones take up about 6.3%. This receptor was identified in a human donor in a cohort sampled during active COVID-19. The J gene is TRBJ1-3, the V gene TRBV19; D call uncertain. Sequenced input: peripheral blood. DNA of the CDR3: TGTGCCAGTAGTATTCAGAGAAACACCATATATTTT. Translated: CASSIQRNTIYF.